What follows are 21 T cell receptor beta chains derived from one specimen sequenced in a study of OX40 agonist ivuxolimab in advanced cancers. Method: immunoSEQ multiplex PCR; TCRdb's copy keeps in-frame clones and lacks some. The data hold 90,000 to 95,000 clones, with 80% to 90% observed a single time. The sample was CD4+ or CD8+ T cells sorted from blood, taken in a trial of the OX40 agonist ivuxolimab. These receptors came from an adult with an advanced solid tumor such as melanoma, head and neck, liver or kidney cancer.

The V gene is TRBV15, the J gene TRBJ2-1, with 10 bases that match TRBD2. From germline, CDR1 is LNHNV and CDR2 YYDKDF (reference sequence). The CDR3 spans 16 residues. Germline trimming cut 7 bases from V and 0 bases from J; bases unmatched to any gene: 6. The CDR3 DNA sequence: TGTGCCACCACCGGATTAGCGGGAGGCTCCTACAATGAGCAGTTCTTC. Translation gives CATTGLAGGSYNEQFF. Full variable domain (remainder filled in from reference TRBV15 and TRBJ2-1): DAMVIQNPRYQVTQFGKPVTLSCSQTLNHNVMYWYQQKSSQAPKLLFHYYDKDFNNEADTPDNFQSRRPNTSFCFLDIRSPGLGDTAMYLCATTGLAGGSYNEQFFGPGTRLTVL.

The chain employs TRBV27 and TRBJ1-3, with TRBD1 identical over 7 bases. The germline V gene encodes CDR1 MNHEY and CDR2 SMNVEV (reference sequence). This CDR3 region has 18 residues. Trimming at V came to 2 bases and at J to 0 bases, leaving 10 bases not matched to a gene. In nucleotides, the CDR3 is TGTGCCAGCAGTTTACGATCCCCCGGGACAGCCTCTGGAAACACCATATATTTT. Protein sequence: CASSLRSPGTASGNTIYF.

The chain is built from TRBV5-5 and TRBJ1-1, with TRBD1 identical over 8 bases. The CDR3 is 15 residues long. J gave up 3 bases and V 4 bases, and 8 bases lay outside the gene matches. CDR1 SGHKS and CDR2 YYEKEE come from the germline V gene (reference sequence). The CDR3 nucleotides are TGTGCCAGCAGCCTAGGGACAGGTCGGTACACTGAAGCTTTCTTT. Protein sequence: CASSLGTGRYTEAFF.

Written as DNA, the CDR3 is TGTGCCACCACTAGGGCCGGGTTCCAAGAGACCCAGTACTTC. Amino acids: CATTRAGFQETQYF. The chain combines TRBV6-5 with TRBJ2-5, with a possible D match to TRBD2 (5 bases). Deletions cut 10 bases from V and 1 base from J, with 16 bases between. The length of the CDR3 is 14 residues. Germline V lookup: CDR1 MNHEY, CDR2 SVGAGI.

The gene calls are TRBV9 and TRBJ2-3, with TRBD2 identical over 11 bases. Germline-derived CDR1 and CDR2 are SGDLS and YYNGEE. V gave up 3 bases and J gave up 1 base; unmatched junction bases: 1. This CDR3 has 15 amino acids. The CDR3 DNA is TGTGCCAGCAGCGAGGGACTAGCGGGCACAGATACGCAGTATTTT. Its protein is CASSEGLAGTDTQYF.

The chain employs TRBV2 and TRBJ1-2; D unresolved. The CDR3 sequence is 13 residues long. Germline loops: CDR1 SNHLY, CDR2 FYNNEI. Trimming cost V 6 bases and J 2 bases, with 10 bases left between them. CDR3 protein: CASSSNINYGYTF. In DNA form, the CDR3 reads TGTGCCAGCAGCTCGAATATCAACTATGGCTACACCTTC.

This clone has more than one count but fewer than ten. The rearrangement uses TRBV7-2 and TRBJ2-5, with 9 bases lining up with TRBD2. V lost 1 base and J lost 3; bases outside the gene matches: 3. This CDR3 has 15 amino acids. Germline CDR1 and CDR2: SGHTA and FQGNSA. CDR3: CASSLVLAGKETQYF. CDR3 DNA sequence: TGTGCCAGCAGCTTAGTCCTAGCGGGGAAAGAGACCCAGTACTTC.

The chain combines TRBV7-3 with TRBJ2-6; TRBD2 matches at 7 bases. Germline CDR1 is SGHTA and CDR2 is FQGTGA. V lost 7 bases to trimming and J lost 0 bases; unmatched junction nucleotides: 18. The CDR3 length is 20 residues. CDR3 sequence reads: CASTQPESGKTPSGANVLTF. DNA for the CDR3: TGTGCCAGCACCCAACCCGAGAGCGGGAAAACGCCCTCTGGGGCCAACGTCCTGACTTTC. Filled out from reference TRBV7-3 and TRBJ2-6, the complete variable domain reads GAGVSQTPSNKVTEKGKYVELRCDPISGHTALYWYRQSLGQGPEFLIYFQGTGAADDSGLPNDRFFAVRPEGSVSTLKIQRTERGDSAVYLCASTQPESGKTPSGANVLTFGAGSRLTVL.

This sequence joins TRBV5-4 and TRBJ2-1, with 8 bases aligning to TRBD2. J was trimmed by 2 bases and V by 4 bases; bases with no gene match: 8. The CDR3 is 16 residues long. CDR1 is SGHNT, CDR2 YYREEE, per germline (reference sequence). The CDR3 bases are TGTGCCAGCAGCCCTGGAGGTAGCGGGACCTACAATGAGCAGTTCTTC. Its protein is CASSPGGSGTYNEQFF.

This clone has a handful of counts. The rearrangement links TRBV6-1 to TRBJ2-7; 8 bases line up with TRBD1. The germline V gene encodes CDR1 MNHNS and CDR2 SASEGT. J was trimmed by 6 bases and V by 2 bases; bases with no gene match: 6. This CDR3 has 14 residues. The CDR3 protein is CASSENVGQGEQYV. The CDR3 bases are TGTGCCAGCAGTGAAAATGTAGGACAGGGCGAGCAGTACGTC.

V and J are TRBV5-1 and TRBJ2-7, with D unresolved. Looked up from germline, CDR1 is SGHRS and CDR2 is YFSETQ. The V and J ends lost 0 bases and 0 bases respectively, with 7 bases between them. The length of the CDR3 is 14 residues. CDR3 nucleotides: TGCGCCAGCAGCTTGGGTATACACTCCTACGAGCAGTACTTC. Amino acids: CASSLGIHSYEQYF.

The rearrangement joins TRBV7-2 to TRBJ2-1; tentative D call: TRBD2 (5 bases). CDR1 is SGHTA, CDR2 FQGNSA, per germline. V lost 1 base and J lost 2, with 9 bases in between. The CDR3 has 15 amino acids. The CDR3 nucleotides read TGTGCCAGCAGCTTAGAGGGAGCGCCCTACAATGAGCAGTTCTTC. Translated, it gives CASSLEGAPYNEQFF. The complete variable domain, with remaining parts taken from reference TRBV7-2 and TRBJ2-1, reads GAGVSQSPSNKVTEKGKDVELRCDPISGHTALYWYRQSLGQGLEFLIYFQGNSAPDKSGLPSDRFSAERTGGSVSTLTIQRTQQEDSAVYLCASSLEGAPYNEQFFGPGTRLTVL.

This rearrangement joins TRBV6-5 to TRBJ2-1, with 9 bases lining up with TRBD2. Trimming at V came to 5 bases and at J to 2 bases, leaving 4 bases not matched to a gene. CDR3 length equals 15 residues. Germline assignment: CDR1 MNHEY and CDR2 SVGAGI. CDR3 protein: CASSLPSGAYNEQFF. Here the CDR3 DNA reads TGTGCCAGCAGTCTGCCTAGCGGGGCCTACAATGAGCAGTTCTTC.

Only one count was recorded for this clone. The V and J genes are TRBV6-5 and TRBJ2-1; 7 positions agree with TRBD1. Unmatched junction bases numbered 11, after V lost 6 bases and J lost 9 bases. Germline loops: CDR1 MNHEY, CDR2 SVGAGI. This CDR3 spans 14 amino acids. CDR3 nucleotide sequence: TGTGCCAGCAGCAGGACAGGCGCTTTGAGTGAGCAGTTCTTC. Translation: CASSRTGALSEQFF.

The rearrangement links TRBV10-1 to TRBJ2-7, with D possibly being TRBD2 (5 bases). Germline V gives CDR1 WNHNN, CDR2 SYGVQD (reference sequence). The CDR3 spans 14 residues. V lost 1 base and J 2 bases, leaving 9 bases between the germline ends. The DNA for the CDR3 is TGCGCCAGCAGTGAGTTTCGGGGTACCTACGAGCAGTACTTC. Translation: CASSEFRGTYEQYF.

V and J are TRBV2 and TRBJ2-1; 12 nucleotides match TRBD2. J lost 10 bases, V lost 6 bases, and 7 bases had no gene match. This CDR3 region has 14 residues. Germline V gene data show CDR1 as SNHLY and CDR2 as FYNNEI. The CDR3 DNA is TGTGCCAGCAGGACTAGGACTAGCGGGAAGGAGCAGTTCTTC. Its protein is CASRTRTSGKEQFF.

Worth noting for this clone: This sample includes further DNA sequences coding for the same CDR3. This chain uses TRBV7-3 with TRBJ2-5, with 7 bases fitting TRBD1. With 5 bases clipped from V and 2 bases from J, the junction kept 2 bases outside the gene matches. The CDR3 is 13 amino acids. In germline, CDR1 is SGHTA, CDR2 FQGTGA. CDR3 DNA sequence: TGTGCCAGCAGCAGGGGACAGCAAGAGACCCAGTACTTC. Translation gives CASSRGQQETQYF.

This sequence joins TRBV9 and TRBJ2-1; weak D call: TRBD2 (6 bases). Germline lookup yields CDR1 SGDLS and CDR2 YYNGEE. V gave up 0 bases and J gave up 5 bases, with 12 bases separating them. This CDR3 contains 15 residues. The DNA for the CDR3 is TGTGCCAGCAGCGTAGAGTCCGGCGGGGACAATGAGCAGTTCTTC. The encoded protein is CASSVESGGDNEQFF. Full variable domain (missing parts from reference TRBV9 and TRBJ2-1): DSGVTQTPKHLITATGQRVTLRCSPRSGDLSVYWYQQSLDQGLQFLIQYYNGEERAKGNILERFSAQQFPDLHSELNLSSLELGDSALYFCASSVESGGDNEQFFGPGTRLTVL.

Turning to this clone: Different DNA sequences within this sample yield the same CDR3. The rearrangement links TRBV7-8 to TRBJ1-1; possibly TRBD1 for D (5 bases). In germline, CDR1 is SGHVS, CDR2 FQNEAQ. The V and J ends lost 1 base and 4 bases respectively, with 7 bases between them. The CDR3 covers 13 residues. CDR3 nucleotides: TGTGCCAGCAGCTTAGATGGGGGCACTGAAGCTTTCTTT. This translates into CASSLDGGTEAFF.

The V and J genes are TRBV25-1 and TRBJ2-3; no definite D call. V was pared by 2 bases and J by 4 bases, with 10 bases between. The CDR3 is made up of 14 amino acids. In germline, CDR1 is MGHDK, CDR2 SYGVNS. The CDR3 is CASSERSPSDTQYF. CDR3 bases: TGTGCCAGCAGTGAACGAAGCCCCTCAGATACGCAGTATTTT.

The rearrangement uses TRBV7-2 and TRBJ1-1, with a tentative D call TRBD1 (6 bases). Germline-derived CDR1 and CDR2 are SGHTA and FQGNSA. The V and J ends lost 1 base and 10 bases respectively, with 10 bases between them. CDR3 length equals 12 residues. CDR3 region: CASSLVGGPAFF. CDR3 in DNA: TGTGCCAGCAGCTTAGTTGGGGGGCCAGCTTTCTTT.